The 21 T cell receptor beta chains in this list originate from one sample, sequenced in a study of CD8+ T cells in alopecia areata. Regarding treatment: oral pan-JAK inhibitor, 5-10 mg twice daily. Investigators isolated RNA and reverse transcribed it into cDNA to act as the sequencing template. TCRdb's copy holds only in-frame clones and misses some; the assay was immunoSEQ multiplex PCR. The sample has over 150,000 clones; about 53% are singletons. Sequencing was performed on CD8+ T cells sorted from blood, taken at week 24, from a patient treated with tofacitinib. Receptors originate from a human donor with alopecia areata.

This chain joins TRBV11-1 and TRBJ1-2; 7 bases are shared with TRBD1. The CDR3 length is 14 residues. Germline V gene data show CDR1 as SGHAT and CDR2 as FQDESV (reference sequence). V shed 10 bases, J shed 2 bases, and the junction held 10 bases outside the gene matches. CDR3 sequence: CAIEKGAINYGYTF. In DNA, the CDR3 is TGTGCCATCGAAAAGGGGGCCATAAACTATGGCTACACCTTC.

The chain joins TRBV7-9 to TRBJ1-1, with a weak D call TRBD1 (5 bases). The CDR3 covers 14 residues. V lost 3 bases and J lost 4, with 12 bases in between. CDR1 is SEHNR and CDR2 is FQNEAQ in the germline V gene (reference sequence). CDR3 loop: CASSLIGHPTEAFF. The CDR3 DNA reads TGTGCCAGCAGCTTGATTGGACATCCCACTGAAGCTTTCTTT. The full variable domain, completed using reference TRBV7-9 and TRBJ1-1, is DTGVSQNPRHKITKRGQNVTFRCDPISEHNRLYWYRQTLGQGPEFLTYFQNEAQLEKSRLLSDRFSAERPKGSFSTLEIQRTEQGDSAMYLCASSLIGHPTEAFFGQGTRLTVV.

The rearrangement uses TRBV10-2 and TRBJ1-1, with D hard to call. The CDR3 consists of 11 residues. The germline gives CDR1 WSHSY, CDR2 SAAADI. Trimming took 5 bases from V and 4 from J, leaving 5 bases between them. CDR3 residues: CASSRGTEAFF. CDR3 nucleotide sequence: TGCGCCAGCAGTCGGGGCACTGAAGCTTTCTTT.

This clone has just a few counts. The chain has TRBV2 and TRBJ1-5; 7 bases are shared with TRBD1. V lost 6 bases and J lost 7; bases outside the gene matches: 9. This CDR3 is 14 amino acids long. Germline-derived CDR1 and CDR2 are SNHLY and FYNNEI. CDR3 nucleotide sequence: TGTGCCAGCAGGACAGGGACGGGCTGGCAGCCCCAGCATTTT. It encodes CASRTGTGWQPQHF. Drawing the rest from reference TRBV2 and TRBJ1-5, the complete variable domain is EPEVTQTPSHQVTQMGQEVILRCVPISNHLYFYWYRQILGQKVEFLVSFYNNEISEKSEIFDDQFSVERPDGSNFTLKIRSTKLEDSAMYFCASRTGTGWQPQHFGDGTRLSIL.

J is TRBJ1-2 and V is TRBV4-3, with D possibly being TRBD1 (5 bases). The CDR3 runs 18 residues. Germline V gene lookup returns CDR1 LGHNA and CDR2 YSLEER. Trimming shortened V by 0 bases and J by 5 bases, and 22 bases separated the two germline ends. The CDR3 sequence is CASSQDLSGGYLRYGYTF. CDR3 sequence (DNA): TGCGCCAGCAGCCAAGATCTGTCGGGGGGTTATCTCCGGTATGGCTACACCTTC.

The chain uses TRBV6-5 and TRBJ1-2; 9 nucleotides align to TRBD1. The CDR3 totals 14 residues. The germline V gene has CDR1 MNHEY and CDR2 SVGAGI. J lost 5 bases, V lost 5 bases, and 6 bases had no gene match. Here the CDR3 reads CASSPTGQGYGYTF. Written as DNA, the CDR3 is TGTGCCAGCAGTCCAACGGGACAGGGTTATGGCTACACCTTC.

V is TRBV4-3 and J is TRBJ2-7, with a weak D call TRBD1 (6 bases). V was clipped by 4 bases and J by 3 bases, with 22 bases between them. Per the germline V gene, CDR1 is LGHNA and CDR2 is YSLEER. The length of the CDR3 is 17 residues. The CDR3 sequence is CASSPRSWGQSNYEQYF. The DNA of the CDR3 is TGCGCCAGCAGCCCCCGTAGCTGGGGGCAAAGCAACTACGAGCAGTACTTC.

The chain joins TRBV10-3 to TRBJ2-7; D uncertain. Trimming pared 0 bases from V and 5 bases from J, leaving 5 bases between. From germline, CDR1 is ENHRY and CDR2 SYGVKD. The CDR3 spans 12 residues. The CDR3 loop is CAISESVNEQYF. CDR3 coding DNA: TGTGCCATCAGTGAGTCGGTGAACGAGCAGTACTTC.

V is TRBV4-3 and J is TRBJ1-2; D is undetermined. CDR3 length: 15 residues. Germline assignment: CDR1 LGHNA and CDR2 YSLEER. Trimming pared 0 bases from V and 4 bases from J, leaving 12 bases between. For the CDR3, the DNA is TGCGCCAGCAGCCAAGACGCCAGGAGCGGCTATGGCTACACCTTC. Protein: CASSQDARSGYGYTF.

This clone has more than one count but fewer than ten. This chain links TRBV29-1 with TRBJ2-1, with D possibly matching TRBD2 (6 bases). Germline values: CDR1 SQVTM, CDR2 ANQGSEA. CDR3 size: 14 residues. Trimming pared 4 bases from V and 7 bases from J, leaving 17 bases between. The CDR3 sequence: CSVVSREVSNEQFF. CDR3 in DNA: TGCAGCGTTGTCAGCAGGGAGGTATCGAATGAGCAGTTCTTC.

This clone was observed a handful of times. The chain has TRBV12-5 and TRBJ1-6, with 7 nucleotides matching TRBD1. CDR1 is LGHNT and CDR2 is FRNRAP in the germline V gene. V trimming: 6 bases; J trimming: 6 bases; junction bases outside the gene matches: 11. This CDR3 contains 16 residues. The CDR3 is CASGYDSTGLNSPLHF. CDR3 DNA: TGTGCTAGTGGCTACGACTCGACAGGGCTTAATTCACCCCTCCACTTT.

This clone was detected only a few times. This chain links TRBV2 with TRBJ2-4; 9 bases fit TRBD2. CDR1 and CDR2 (germline): SNHLY, FYNNEI. J was trimmed by 2 bases and V by 4 bases; bases with no gene match: 9. This CDR3 is 17 amino acids long. The CDR3 protein is CASSVSTSGGSKNIQYF. DNA of the CDR3: TGTGCCAGCAGTGTGTCGACGAGCGGGGGGTCCAAAAACATTCAGTACTTC.

In its sample, this clone was seen once. J is TRBJ2-1 and V is TRBV5-6, with D possibly matching TRBD2 (5 bases). V lost 0 bases and J 8 bases, leaving 9 bases between the germline ends. The CDR3 contains 13 residues. CDR1 is SGHDT, CDR2 YYEEEE, per germline. The CDR3, as DNA: TGTGCCAGCAGCTTGGGCTTCGGGGATGAGCAGTTCTTC. This codes for CASSLGFGDEQFF. Looking up the rest from reference TRBV5-6 and TRBJ2-1 gives the full variable domain: DAGVTQSPTHLIKTRGQQVTLRCSPKSGHDTVSWYQQALGQGPQFIFQYYEEEERQRGNFPDRFSGHQFPNYSSELNVNALLLGDSALYLCASSLGFGDEQFFGPGTRLTVL.

The V call is TRBV27, the J call TRBJ1-2, with a possible D match to TRBD1 (5 bases). Trimming removed 8 bases from V and 8 bases from J, with 18 bases in between. This CDR3 has 13 amino acids. CDR1 is MNHEY and CDR2 is SMNVEV in the germline V gene (reference sequence). CDR3 DNA: TGTGCCAGCGGGTTGACAGTGTCCCGCGGCTACACCTTC. Protein sequence: CASGLTVSRGYTF.

V usage is TRBV4-2 and J usage is TRBJ1-4; 7 positions agree with TRBD1. The CDR3 sequence is 16 residues long. Germline V gene sequence: CDR1 LGHNA, CDR2 YNFKEQ. The trim removed 0 bases at V and 5 bases at J, leaving 6 bases unmatched. The CDR3 DNA reads TGTGCCAGCAGCCAAGACCCGGGACAGATAAATGAAAAACTGTTTTTT. Protein: CASSQDPGQINEKLFF.

This sequence joins TRBV7-8 and TRBJ2-1; 12 bases are a match to TRBD2. The CDR3 has 15 residues. The germline V gene encodes CDR1 SGHVS and CDR2 FQNEAQ. V lost 5 bases to trimming and J lost 4 bases; unmatched junction nucleotides: 3. The CDR3 is CASSPGTSGYNEQFF. CDR3 DNA: TGTGCCAGCAGCCCAGGGACTAGCGGGTACAATGAGCAGTTCTTC.

A few counts support this clone. The chain joins TRBV29-1 to TRBJ2-1; D uncertain. Germline CDR1 and CDR2: SQVTM and ANQGSEA. Between the trimmed V and J ends, which lost 4 bases and 10 bases, there was a span of 11 bases. The CDR3 length is 11 residues. This chain's CDR3 is CSVVTPNEQFF. The DNA for the CDR3 is TGCAGCGTTGTCACACCAAACGAGCAGTTCTTC.

This chain connects TRBV5-1 to TRBJ2-6, with unresolved D. CDR1 is SGHRS and CDR2 is YFSETQ in the germline V gene. Trimming took off 1 base at V and 4 bases at J, with 9 bases between the two ends. This CDR3 contains 15 residues. The CDR3 DNA reads TGCGCCAGCAGCTTGACCGGGTCCGGGGCCAACGTCCTGACTTTC. As protein: CASSLTGSGANVLTF.

The chain recombines TRBV28 with TRBJ2-7, with D possibly matching TRBD1 (6 bases). In germline, CDR1 is MDHEN, CDR2 SYDVKM. CDR3 length equals 14 residues. V gave up 8 bases and J gave up 2 bases, with 16 bases separating them. The CDR3 reads CASGRRGSPYEQYF. The CDR3 DNA is TGTGCCAGCGGCCGCAGGGGCTCCCCCTACGAGCAGTACTTC.

In its sample, this clone was seen a few times. J is TRBJ1-2 and V is TRBV29-1; D uncertain. The germline V gene has CDR1 SQVTM and CDR2 ANQGSEA. The CDR3 runs 15 residues. V was clipped by 0 bases and J by 0 bases, with 11 bases between them. Here the CDR3 reads CSVEEPGPPNYGYTF. CDR3 DNA: TGCAGCGTTGAAGAACCGGGTCCTCCTAACTATGGCTACACCTTC.

This chain links TRBV9 with TRBJ2-7; D possibly corresponds to TRBD1 (5 bases). The CDR3 is 15 amino acids. Deletions cut 4 bases from V and 0 bases from J, with 14 bases between. The V gene's germline CDR1 is SGDLS and CDR2 YYNGEE. This chain's CDR3 is CASSPTGAHSYEQYF. Here the CDR3 DNA reads TGTGCCAGCAGCCCTACTGGGGCGCACTCCTACGAGCAGTACTTC.